A selection of T cell receptor beta chains follows, all from one sample in a study of shared clonotypes between healthy human individuals. Here immunoSEQ multiplex PCR was the method, and the copy in TCRdb shows in-frame clones only, minus some. Of roughly 640,000 clones in the sample, roughly 70% were seen once. Specimen: memory CD4+ T cells sorted from blood. The source is a woman aged 25-40 years in good health. CDR3s leave out the opening cysteine and the closing phenylalanine or tryptophan.

TRBV10-3 AISEGREEGETQY
TRBV7-3 ASSIQKSGQGKDRNTIY
TRBV11-2 ASSLARREWRYEQY
TRBV7-8 ASSVGRRGTVVEQY
TRBV7-9 ASSLVAETQY
TRBV5-8 ASSLVGGGGSYNEQF
TRBV28 ASSFTSRGYYEQY
TRBV2 ASRGTSGETQY
TRBV7-2 ASSATGGINTGELF
TRBV19 ASKTENYGYT
TRBV11-2 ASSISGRALDTQY
TRBV28 ASKSPSAGNGGYT
TRBV25-1 ASSEGTSLQETQY
TRBV4-1 ASSLGIQETQY
TRBV5-7 ASSLGRTGSTYEQY
TRBV2 ASSIPWAGANVLT
TRBV6-5 ASSYTTGRGNNEQF
TRBV5-4 ASSLGTGRATGELF
TRBV10-3 AISEPGTGKEDEQY
TRBV5-1 ASRVEVSGNTIY
TRBV18 ASSPSRGSYEQY
TRBV28 ASSRPGQGIAPQH
TRBV15 ATRRKYEQY
TRBV19 ASRKSLAGISYNEQF
TRBV2 ASGLAGGEETQY
TRBV11-2 ASSGGLQETQY
TRBV5-1 ASSLGLVGAERF
TRBV7-8 ASSNHRGTGNTIY
TRBV14 ASSRTRRTSGNNEQF
TRBV5-4 ASSLEGSSDTQY
TRBV29-1 SVGVQLKETQY
TRBV6-5 ASSPRQGSSYEQY
TRBV7-2 ASSFSSTYNEQF
TRBV19 ASSAHSRQYGYT
TRBV5-1 ASKTGGLDYEQY
TRBV11-3 ASSLSSTGGDEQF
TRBV19 ASSNERPISNQPQH
TRBV7-8 ASSGARSSYEQY
TRBV27 ASSPTPRTGKTEAF
TRBV7-9 ASSLLGQGPQTDTQY
TRBV10-3 AIGDDGAWGYT
TRBV6-6 ASSYSIDDYGYT
TRBV2 ASSLSAREQY
TRBV28 ASSLLAKATNEKLF
TRBV6-1 ASSDRGAEAF
TRBV6-1 ASSKRAVVQPQH
TRBV7-8 ASSTRQGSSTDTQY
TRBV2 ASSGRAGQPLVSQY